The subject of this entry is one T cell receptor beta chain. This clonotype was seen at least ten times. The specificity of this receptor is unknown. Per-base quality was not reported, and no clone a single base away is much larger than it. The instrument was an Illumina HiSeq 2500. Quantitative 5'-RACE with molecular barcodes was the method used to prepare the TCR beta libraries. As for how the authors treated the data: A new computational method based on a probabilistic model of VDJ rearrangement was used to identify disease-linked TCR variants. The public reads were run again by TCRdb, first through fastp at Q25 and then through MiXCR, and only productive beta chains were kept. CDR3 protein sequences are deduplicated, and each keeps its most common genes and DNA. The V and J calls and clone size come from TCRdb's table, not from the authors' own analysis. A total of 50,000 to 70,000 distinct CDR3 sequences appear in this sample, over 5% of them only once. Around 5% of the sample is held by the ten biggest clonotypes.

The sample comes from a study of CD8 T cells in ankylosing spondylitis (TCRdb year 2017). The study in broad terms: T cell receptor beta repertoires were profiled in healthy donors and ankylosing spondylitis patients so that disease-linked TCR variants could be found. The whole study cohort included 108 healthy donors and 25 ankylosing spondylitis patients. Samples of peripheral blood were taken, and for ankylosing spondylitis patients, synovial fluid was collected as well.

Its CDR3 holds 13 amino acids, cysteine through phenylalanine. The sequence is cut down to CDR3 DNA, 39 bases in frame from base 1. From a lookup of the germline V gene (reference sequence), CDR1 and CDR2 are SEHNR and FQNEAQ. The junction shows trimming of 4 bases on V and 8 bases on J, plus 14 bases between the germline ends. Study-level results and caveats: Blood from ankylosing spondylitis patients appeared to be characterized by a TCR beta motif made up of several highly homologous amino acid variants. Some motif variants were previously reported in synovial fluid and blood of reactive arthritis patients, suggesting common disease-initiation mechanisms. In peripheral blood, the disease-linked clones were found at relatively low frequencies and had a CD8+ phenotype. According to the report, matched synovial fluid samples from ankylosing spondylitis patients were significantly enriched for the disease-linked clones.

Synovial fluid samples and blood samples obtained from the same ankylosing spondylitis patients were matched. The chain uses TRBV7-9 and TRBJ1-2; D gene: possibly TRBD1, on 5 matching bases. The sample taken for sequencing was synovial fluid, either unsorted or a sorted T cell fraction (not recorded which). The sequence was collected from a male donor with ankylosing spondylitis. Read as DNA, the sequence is TGTGCCAGCAGCTCGCCAGGGCTAAGAGGCTACACCTTC. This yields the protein CASSSPGLRGYTF.